The entry below gives a single T cell receptor (beta chain) sequence along with its context. Which antigen it targets is not known. The input lacks base qualities; no much larger clone sits a single base away. The CDR3 covers 13 residues, taking in both the cysteine and the phenylalanine. Only the CDR3 part of the read is kept: 39 bases, read in frame from the first base. Relative to germline, V is 9 bases shorter and J is 3 bases shorter, with 15 bases between their ends. CDR1 and CDR2 were assigned from the germline V gene as SGHTA and FQGTGA. The CDR3 regions of human TCRbeta chains were analyzed by immunosequencing. As for the authors' bioinformatics: TCRs in the repertoires were compared against a reference library of SARS-CoV-2-specific TCRs that had been generated with the MIRA antigen-specificity platform. Breadth meant the fraction of unique TCRs that were SARS-CoV-2-associated, whereas depth meant the fraction of total T cells that were SARS-CoV-2-associated. Using the MIRA data, each spike-specific TCR was assigned both to the spike region to which the TCR was reactive and to a CD4 or CD8 class. Log10-transformed breadth and depth values were compared by one-way ANOVA with Sidak's multiple comparisons tests. TCRdb carries this immuneACCESS record with in-frame sequences only. Its versions omit some clonotypes, under half of them owing to an unresolved V gene in the studies checked, with the rest unexplained. The V and J calls and clone size come from that table; D and trimming were worked out from the DNA. This sample is represented by 120,000 to 150,000 clones; around 90% of them were singletons. The ten largest clones take up less than 7% of the sample.

This sample is drawn from a study of T cell responses to AZD1222 COVID-19 vaccine (dated by TCRdb to 2020 to 2023). With regard to the full study: AZD1222 recipients given second doses at about 4 weeks or at about 12 weeks were pooled, since spike-specific TCR depth and breadth were not found to differ between the two schedules. A total of around 240 trial participants underwent TCR sequencing, of whom nearly 210 had received two doses of AZD1222 and around 25 had received two doses of the MenACWY control vaccine. Trial participants were enrolled by age into 18-55, 56-69 and 70-plus year subgroups, with roughly 160, 29 and 62 TCR-sequenced participants respectively. The paper's findings and limits, for the study overall: In the small 56-69-year group, the increase in depth fell short of significance, most likely because of low power. The vaccine-associated CD4 TCRs covered the entire spike protein, and the dominant responses fell in regions 160-218 and 743-854. Because no day 14 peak-response samples were available, the repertoires could be characterized only after the peak T cell response. Most participants were white British and females outnumbered males, and the authors suggested that clonal diversity may have been underestimated. Nearly half of unique spike-specific TCRs reportedly recognized epitopes outside regions mutated in the B.1.351 and B.1.1.7 variants. Spike-specific TCR breadth and depth rose significantly after two AZD1222 doses compared with day 0 and with MenACWY recipients. Conclusions about previously exposed vaccinees are limited because only six or seven AZD1222 recipients were SARS-CoV-2 seropositive at baseline.

The time point label here, explained by the study, means: baseline before first vaccination. Samples from vaccinated people were obtained from the UK trials COV001 and COV002, which included a single-blind randomized controlled phase 2/3 trial of AZD1222 (ChAdOx1 nCoV-19) in healthy adults. For TCRbeta chain sequencing, PBMC samples were collected from trial participants at day 0 and at day 28 after the second dose. The sample here was peripheral blood, taken on day 0 of AZD1222 vaccination. Here the chain combines TRBV7-3 and TRBJ2-7; the D region possibly corresponds to TRBD1 (6 bases align). The clonotype originates from an adult in good health. The DNA is as follows: TGTGCCAGGCCCCGGGACAACTGCTACGAGCAGTACTTC. Translation gives CARPRDNCYEQYF. Here the CDR3 is joined to the reference TRBV7-3 and TRBJ2-7 genes, and the full variable domain is: GAGVSQTPSNKVTEKGKYVELRCDPISGHTALYWYRQSLGQGPEFLIYFQGTGAADDSGLPNDRFFAVRPEGSVSTLKIQRTERGDSAVYLCARPRDNCYEQYFGPGTRLTVT.